The clone carrying this TCR beta chain was picked up one time. Its antigen is not identified. These data are taken from a study of cytomegalovirus exposure and HLA in healthy donors. The study, taken as a whole, reports: The sole available immune exposure information was CMV serostatus. In a later analysis, V- and J-gene trimming of beta chains associated with a DCLRE1C missense variant, replicated independently.

PCR involved 60 Vbeta and 13 Jbeta primers. Data came from immunoSEQ multiplex PCR; TCRdb stores just in-frame clones and leaves some out. This repertoire shows about 130,000 clones, 70% to 90% found once; its top ten account for 5.9%. Per germline, CDR1 MDHEN and CDR2 SYDVKM. J lost 5 bases, V lost 5 bases, and 22 bases had no gene match. The CDR3 consists of 19 residues. The sequence derives from a woman aged 40-49 years in good health and CMV-seropositive. Sequenced input: PBMCs. This chain connects TRBV28 to TRBJ2-7; TRBD2 matches 9 bases. The CDR3 DNA reads as TGTGCCAGCAGTCTAATAGGCCTAGCGGGGCTCCTGAACCCAGACGAGCAGTACTTC. It codes for CASSLIGLAGLLNPDEQYF.